This T cell receptor (beta chain) was sequenced during a study of blood T cell repertoires in COVID-19. Across the study: Acute and convalescent COVID-19 specimens originated in the United States, Italy and Spain.

The cohort comprised adults aged 18 to 89 years residing in approximately 22 US areas. Cohorts were based on clinical histories the participants reported. The method was immunoSEQ multiplex PCR; TCRdb's version includes in-frame clones alone and lacks a portion of them. The sample holds almost 85,000 clones; roughly 89% are singletons and the top ten take around 1%. This clonotype was sampled from a woman in her forties or fifties with acute COVID-19. Source material: PBMCs or T cells enriched from blood (not recorded which).

For the CDR3, the DNA is TGTGCCAGCAGCTTAGTACTAGGAAGCTACACCTTC. Translating gives CASSLVLGSYTF. The rearrangement uses TRBV7-9 and TRBJ1-2; D remains unclear. The V gene lost 1 base and the J gene lost 9 bases, with 9 bases spanning the gap. CDR3 length: 12 residues. Looked up from germline, CDR1 is SEHNR and CDR2 is FQNEAQ (reference sequence).